Sequencing of this TCR beta chain was carried out in a study of blood T cell repertoires in COVID-19. Study-wide context: From the United States, Italy and Spain came samples of acute and convalescent COVID-19. The cDNA or gDNA used as material had been derived from T cells, B-cell-depleted T cells, or PBMCs.

Original analysis: Quantification of nucleated cells was approximated via reference gene primer amplification. Profiled with immunoSEQ multiplex PCR; TCRdb holds only in-frame clones, not every one. The V and J calls and clone size come from that table; D and trimming were worked out from the DNA. The sample lists about 87,000 clones; roughly 75% were seen once. Sequencing used peripheral blood. The receptor comes from a woman aged 45-60 years with acute or convalescent COVID-19.

The chain's CDR3 is CASNKNTGELFF. CDR3 in DNA: TGTGCCAGCAACAAAAACACCGGGGAGCTGTTTTTT. This chain uses TRBV12-3 or TRBV12-4 with TRBJ2-2; D unresolved. CDR3 length: 12 amino acids. The V and J ends lost 7 bases and 2 bases respectively, with 5 bases between them.